This passage covers 27 T cell receptor beta chains from one sample sequenced in a study of T cell changes during pregnancy in multiple sclerosis. Clones were sequenced by immunoSEQ multiplex PCR, and TCRdb holds only the in-frame ones, with some missing. This sample has around 84,000 clones, with 90% to 95% found just once. The sample in question was peripheral blood, obtained in the second trimester of pregnancy. The receptors here all came from a female donor in good health, enrolled as a control in a pregnancy study.

The chain employs TRBV2 and TRBJ1-6; TRBD1 matches 7 bases. Germline V gene sequence: CDR1 SNHLY, CDR2 FYNNEI. Trimming cost V 6 bases and J 9 bases; bases outside gene matches: 8. There are 14 residues in the CDR3. CDR3 nucleotides: TGTGCCAGCAGCGCTGGACAGGCCAGTTCACCCCTCCACTTT. Protein product: CASSAGQASSPLHF.

The genes are TRBV19 and TRBJ2-1, with 7 bases aligning to TRBD2. Germline V CDR1 and CDR2: LNHDA, SQIVND (reference sequence). Germline trimming cut 5 bases from V and 3 bases from J; bases unmatched to any gene: 13. The CDR3 runs to 17 residues. Here the CDR3 DNA reads TGTGCCAGTAGTGCCCTGAGTGGGGAGGGCGACTACAATGAGCAGTTCTTC. Encoded protein: CASSALSGEGDYNEQFF.

The chain is built from TRBV29-1 and TRBJ2-7, with 14 nucleotides matching TRBD2. The CDR3 covers 15 residues. CDR1 is SQVTM and CDR2 is ANQGSEA in the germline V gene. Trimming took 3 bases from V and 4 from J; bases not matched to a gene: 5. CDR3 coding DNA: TGCAGCGTTGAGGGACTAGCGGGAGCGTCGTACGAGCAGTACTTC. This codes for CSVEGLAGASYEQYF.

The V gene is TRBV7-9, the J gene TRBJ2-3, with D perhaps TRBD1 (5 bases). This CDR3 contains 17 residues. Germline CDR1 and CDR2: SEHNR and FQNEAQ (reference sequence). Trimming removed 5 bases at V and 0 bases at J, with 18 bases between. As DNA, the CDR3 is TGTGCCAGCAGCCCGGGTTCCCGAAAGGGGAGCACAGATACGCAGTATTTT. Amino acids: CASSPGSRKGSTDTQYF.

J is TRBJ2-5 and V is TRBV5-1, with TRBD1 as a possible D gene (6 bases). The germline gives CDR1 SGHRS, CDR2 YFSETQ. The CDR3 covers 15 residues. V was trimmed by 4 bases and J by 5 bases, leaving 18 bases between them. The CDR3 reads CASSMSSGAGETQYF. CDR3 in DNA: TGCGCCAGCAGCATGAGTTCAGGGGCCGGGGAGACCCAGTACTTC. The whole variable domain, filled in from reference TRBV5-1 and TRBJ2-5, reads KAGVTQTPRYLIKTRGQQVTLSCSPISGHRSVSWYQQTPGQGLQFLFEYFSETQRNKGNFPGRFSGRQFSNSRSEMNVSTLELGDSALYLCASSMSSGAGETQYFGPGTRLLVL.

The genes are TRBV10-1 and TRBJ2-1; 11 positions match TRBD2. This CDR3 has 17 amino acids. V lost 2 bases to trimming and J lost 2 bases; unmatched junction nucleotides: 5. Germline V gene lookup returns CDR1 WNHNN and CDR2 SYGVQD (reference sequence). CDR3 loop: CASSEPSGRSTYNEQFF. The CDR3 DNA reads as TGCGCCAGCAGTGAGCCTAGCGGGAGGTCTACCTACAATGAGCAGTTCTTC.

In its sample, this clone was seen once. The CDR3 bases are TGTGCCAGCTCACCAGAAAACAGTGAGTCCTACGAGCAGTACTTC. Translation: CASSPENSESYEQYF. This chain joins TRBV18 and TRBJ2-7; D uncertain. This CDR3 is 15 amino acids long. V lost 2 bases and J 1 base, leaving 12 bases between the germline ends. Germline CDR1 reads KGHSH; CDR2 reads LQKENI.

The chain joins TRBV4-1 to TRBJ1-4, with a tentative D call TRBD1 (5 bases). Germline-derived CDR1 and CDR2 are MGHRA and YSYEKL. This CDR3 has 16 amino acids. V gave up 1 base and J gave up 10 bases, with 19 bases separating them. The CDR3 loop reads CASSQVGVLPQGKLFF. For the CDR3, the DNA is TGCGCCAGCAGCCAAGTAGGGGTACTTCCGCAGGGAAAACTGTTTTTT.

The chain employs TRBV4-2 and TRBJ2-7; 7 positions match TRBD2. Germline V gene lookup returns CDR1 LGHNA and CDR2 YNFKEQ. This CDR3 is 15 amino acids long. The junction had 10 bases not matched to a gene; V was cut back by 4 bases and J by 4 bases. The DNA of the CDR3 is TGTGCCAGCAGCCTTTCTAGCGGTTCCGCGTACGAGCAGTACTTC. This translates into CASSLSSGSAYEQYF.

This sequence joins TRBV27 and TRBJ1-4; 10 positions agree with TRBD1. CDR1 is MNHEY, CDR2 SMNVEV, per germline (reference sequence). V dropped 2 bases and J dropped 7; count of bases not matched to a gene: 4. This CDR3 has 15 amino acids. The CDR3 loop reads CASSLVGTGAEKLFF. CDR3 DNA sequence: TGTGCCAGCAGTTTAGTGGGGACAGGGGCTGAAAAACTGTTTTTT.

In DNA, the CDR3 is TGTGCCAGCAGCTTAGTCGCCATGCGGGAAAGCAATGAGCAGTTCTTC. Amino acid sequence: CASSLVAMRESNEQFF. This rearrangement joins TRBV7-9 to TRBJ2-1; weak D call: TRBD2 (6 bases). The germline CDR1 and CDR2 sequences are SEHNR and FQNEAQ (reference sequence). Trimming stripped 1 base from V and 6 bases from J, with 16 bases between. The CDR3 has 16 residues.

The chain couples TRBV5-4 to TRBJ2-1, with 13 bases lining up with TRBD2. This CDR3 has 16 residues. With V trimmed by 0 bases and J by 7 bases, 4 bases remained unmatched. From germline, CDR1 is SGHNT and CDR2 YYREEE (reference sequence). This chain's CDR3 is CASSLAGTSGTNEQFF. The CDR3 DNA is TGTGCCAGCAGCTTGGCCGGGACTAGCGGGACAAATGAGCAGTTCTTC.

The genes are TRBV6-1 and TRBJ2-7; TRBD2 aligns across 9 bases. The CDR3 length is 13 residues. Germline V lookup: CDR1 MNHNS, CDR2 SASEGT. J was trimmed by 3 bases and V by 11 bases; bases with no gene match: 8. This chain's CDR3 is CASLLAGHYEQYF. CDR3 nucleotides: TGTGCCTCCCTCCTAGCGGGGCACTACGAGCAGTACTTC.

This chain uses TRBV15 with TRBJ2-1, with 7 bases that match TRBD2. The ends lost 6 bases at V and 1 base at J; junction bases unmatched: 3. This CDR3 has 14 residues. Germline CDR1 LNHNV, CDR2 YYDKDF (reference sequence). The chain's CDR3 is CATSPGGSYNEQFF. The CDR3 bases are TGTGCCACCAGTCCGGGGGGATCCTACAATGAGCAGTTCTTC.

This sequence joins TRBV29-1 and TRBJ2-2, with D maybe TRBD1 (6 bases). Germline V gives CDR1 SQVTM, CDR2 ANQGSEA. This CDR3 spans 15 amino acids. V was pared by 2 bases and J by 1 base, with 11 bases between. The CDR3 region is CSVERPRGNTGELFF. The CDR3 region has the DNA TGCAGCGTTGAAAGACCCAGGGGGAACACCGGGGAGCTGTTTTTT.

This clone came up once. This chain links TRBV9 with TRBJ2-1; D possibly corresponds to TRBD2 (5 bases). Germline assignment: CDR1 SGDLS and CDR2 YYNGEE. Trimming shortened V by 3 bases and J by 6 bases, and 13 bases separated the two germline ends. The length of the CDR3 is 14 residues. CDR3 nucleotides: TGTGCCAGCAGCGGAACTAGTCGAAGCAATGAGCAGTTCTTC. Translating it yields CASSGTSRSNEQFF.

The gene calls are TRBV6-6 and TRBJ1-1; D is uncertain. CDR1 and CDR2 (germline): MNHNY, SVGAGI (reference sequence). The ends were cut back, 5 bases at V and 1 base at J, with 11 bases in the middle. CDR3 length: 14 residues. CDR3 loop: CASSVKTENTEAFF. CDR3 sequence (DNA): TGTGCCAGCAGTGTGAAAACAGAGAACACTGAAGCTTTCTTT.

V usage is TRBV27 and J usage is TRBJ2-1; 8 bases agree with TRBD2. With V trimmed by 4 bases and J by 4 bases, 6 bases remained unmatched. In germline, CDR1 is MNHEY, CDR2 SMNVEV (reference sequence). The CDR3 consists of 15 residues. CDR3: CASSSGLGSYNEQFF. CDR3 sequence (DNA): TGTGCCAGCAGTTCGGGACTAGGTTCTTACAATGAGCAGTTCTTC.

The chain has TRBV7-9 and TRBJ2-7, with D possibly matching TRBD1 (6 bases). Germline V gives CDR1 SEHNR, CDR2 FQNEAQ (reference sequence). V was pared by 4 bases and J by 3 bases, with 10 bases between. CDR3 length: 13 amino acids. The CDR3 DNA reads as TGTGCCAGCAGCTACGGACAGAACTACGAGCAGTACTTC. This gives the protein CASSYGQNYEQYF.

The V and J genes are TRBV7-9 and TRBJ2-3, with 10 bases matching TRBD1. V lost 5 bases, J lost 5 bases, and 1 base stayed unmatched. Germline V gene lookup returns CDR1 SEHNR and CDR2 FQNEAQ (reference sequence). CDR3 length: 13 amino acids. The CDR3 sequence is CASSRTGGDTQYF. The CDR3, as DNA: TGTGCCAGCAGCAGGACAGGGGGAGATACGCAGTATTTT.

The chain has TRBV27 and TRBJ2-3; 11 bases fit TRBD2. Trimming cost V 1 base and J 3 bases; bases outside gene matches: 3. The CDR3 has 16 residues. CDR1 is MNHEY, CDR2 SMNVEV, per germline (reference sequence). The CDR3 is CASSLLLAGETDTQYF. CDR3 sequence (DNA): TGTGCCAGCAGTTTATTACTAGCGGGAGAAACAGATACGCAGTATTTT.

Concerning this clone itself: Germline is not matched at one junction end, which may reflect a read error. This chain joins TRBV15 and TRBJ1-5; 10 positions agree with TRBD1. This CDR3 spans 15 amino acids. Germline assignment: CDR1 LNHNV and CDR2 YYDKDF (reference sequence). CDR3 sequence (DNA): TGTGCCACCAGCCGAGACCGGGACAGGGGAATAGCCCAGCATTTT. Translating gives CATSRDRDRGIAQHF.

This clone was counted only a few times. Sequence at one end of the junction differs from germline and may be a read error. The chain is built from TRBV7-9 and TRBJ2-7, with D uncertain. CDR1 is SEHNR and CDR2 is FQNEAQ in the germline V gene (reference sequence). The CDR3 is 13 amino acids. The CDR3 loop reads CASSFVDSNEQYF. In DNA, the CDR3 is TGTGCCAGCAGCTTTGTTGACTCCAACGAGCAGTACTTC.

CDR3 protein: CASSLQAGKYGYTF. The CDR3 DNA reads as TGCGCCAGCAGCCTCCAGGCAGGGAAATATGGCTACACCTTC. J is TRBJ1-2 and V is TRBV5-1, with D maybe TRBD1 (5 bases). V shed 4 bases and J shed 5 bases, with 15 bases lying between them. This CDR3 is built from 14 residues. The V gene's germline CDR1 is SGHRS and CDR2 YFSETQ.

The V and J genes are TRBV6-1 and TRBJ1-2; 8 nucleotides align to TRBD1. The germline V gene encodes CDR1 MNHNS and CDR2 SASEGT. The junction had 4 bases not matched to a gene; V was cut back by 2 bases and J by 2 bases. The CDR3 runs to 15 residues. CDR3 DNA sequence: TGTGCCAGCAGTGAACAGGACAGGGAAAACTATGGCTACACCTTC. Amino acid sequence: CASSEQDRENYGYTF.

CDR3 residues: CASSRPAGLGTDTQYF. CDR3 nucleotides: TGTGCCAGCAGCCGCCCCGCGGGCCTCGGCACAGATACGCAGTATTTT. The genes are TRBV7-2 and TRBJ2-3; a possible D gene is TRBD2 (5 bases). Trimming removed 5 bases from V and 1 base from J, with 16 bases in between. The CDR3 contains 16 residues. CDR1 and CDR2 (germline): SGHTA, FQGNSA.

The genes are TRBV6-4 and TRBJ1-1; D gene uncertain. This CDR3 has 13 amino acids. Germline V gene data show CDR1 as MRHNA and CDR2 as SNTAGT. Trimming took 3 bases from V and 4 from J, leaving 9 bases between them. Here the CDR3 DNA reads TGTGCCAGCAGTGAGAGCGGTGGCACTGAAGCTTTCTTT. As protein: CASSESGGTEAFF.